These 5 T cell receptor beta chains were all obtained from the same sample, sequenced in a study of blood T cell repertoires in COVID-19. Sequenced by immunoSEQ multiplex PCR; TCRdb stores in-frame clones only, minus some. The table lists hundreds of thousands of clones, approximately 80% of them singletons. Specimen: PBMCs or T cells enriched from blood (not recorded which). The receptors shown here come from a man younger than 40 with acute COVID-19.

The J gene is TRBJ2-5, the V gene TRBV7-9, with 8 bases identical to TRBD2. V lost 2 bases to trimming and J lost 9 bases; unmatched junction nucleotides: 11. CDR1 is SEHNR and CDR2 is FQNEAQ in the germline V gene (reference sequence). The CDR3 covers 15 residues. CDR3 residues: CASSLPGLGLGAQYF. The CDR3 bases are TGTGCCAGCAGCTTACCGGGACTAGGACTCGGGGCCCAGTACTTC. The variable domain in full, completed from reference TRBV7-9 and TRBJ2-5, reads DTGVSQNPRHKITKRGQNVTFRCDPISEHNRLYWYRQTLGQGPEFLTYFQNEAQLEKSRLLSDRFSAERPKGSFSTLEIQRTEQGDSAMYLCASSLPGLGLGAQYFGPGTRLLVL.

This chain's CDR3 is CASSDLGLAGVSNEQFF. CDR3 nucleotides: TGTGCCAGCAGTGATCTCGGACTAGCGGGGGTTTCGAATGAGCAGTTCTTC. The rearrangement joins TRBV25-1 to TRBJ2-1, with 13 bases identical to TRBD2. The CDR3 extends over 17 amino acids. Unmatched junction bases numbered 9, after V lost 3 bases and J lost 7 bases. Germline CDR1 and CDR2: MGHDK and SYGVNS.

A few counts support this clone. In nucleotides, the CDR3 is TGTGCCAGCAGCTCGGACAGGGGGGGGACCCAGTACTTC. It yields the protein CASSSDRGGTQYF. The chain employs TRBV5-4 and TRBJ2-5; 10 bases align to TRBD1. Trimming at V came to 3 bases and at J to 7 bases, leaving 3 bases not matched to a gene. Germline lookup yields CDR1 SGHNT and CDR2 YYREEE (reference sequence). This CDR3 contains 13 residues.

This clone came up once. V is TRBV7-9 and J is TRBJ1-1; the D gene is possibly TRBD1 (6 bases). V lost 4 bases, J lost 1 base, and 10 bases lay in between. Germline CDR1 reads SEHNR; CDR2 reads FQNEAQ (reference sequence). CDR3 length equals 14 residues. The CDR3 region has the DNA TGTGCCAGCAGCTGGGGACACCCGAACACTGAAGCTTTCTTT. It specifies CASSWGHPNTEAFF.

The CDR3 DNA reads as TGCAGTGCTAGTTCAGGGCAGGGCCATCAGCCCCAGCATTTT. Amino acid sequence: CSASSGQGHQPQHF. This sequence joins TRBV20-1 and TRBJ1-5; possible D gene TRBD1, 5 bases. CDR1 is DFQATT and CDR2 is SNEGSKA in the germline V gene (reference sequence). Deletions cut 3 bases from V and 5 bases from J, with 14 bases between. The CDR3 runs 14 residues.